The 32 T cell receptor beta chains below come from one sample, sequenced in a study of regulatory T cells in long-lasting Graves disease. iRepertoire HTBI primers and Arm-PCR of CDR3 regions built TCR beta libraries. One entry per CDR3 protein results from TCRdb running MiXCR on the multiplex PCR reads. The table shows about 240,000 distinct CDR3 sequences, with roughly a fifth occurring only once. Described time point: newly diagnosed GD, antithyroid drugs for less than 3 months. TCR sequences were obtained from RNA taken from PBMCs. This sample comprised peripheral blood mononuclear cells (PBMCs), obtained at new diagnosis, from a patient treated with antithyroid drugs. These receptors came from a female donor with Graves disease.

At least ten counts were recorded for this clonotype. This rearrangement joins TRBV7-2 to TRBJ2-7; 13 nucleotides match TRBD2. Germline CDR1 SGHTA, CDR2 FQGNSA. CDR3 length: 16 amino acids. The V gene end was trimmed by 1 base and the J gene end by 5 bases; junction bases not matched to a gene: 5. The CDR3 spells CASSLEGLAGANEQYF. In nucleotides, the CDR3 is TGTGCCAGCAGCTTAGAAGGACTAGCGGGAGCAAACGAGCAGTACTTC.

This clonotype was detected many times. The rearrangement links TRBV7-2 to TRBJ1-2; maybe TRBD1 (5 bases). Trimming removed 2 bases from V and 5 bases from J, with 15 bases in between. The CDR3 spans 15 residues. The germline CDR1 and CDR2 sequences are SGHTA and FQGNSA. The CDR3: CASSLTNFDSYGYTF. In nucleotides, the CDR3 is TGTGCCAGCAGCTTAACAAACTTCGACAGTTATGGCTACACCTTC.

This clonotype was counted ten times or more. The chain is built from TRBV12-3 or TRBV12-4 and TRBJ2-5; 11 positions agree with TRBD1. V was pared by 4 bases and J by 5 bases, with 15 bases of the junction left unmatched. The CDR3 spans 18 residues. CDR3 in amino acids: CASSYNARDRGSRETQYF. The DNA of the CDR3 is TGTGCCAGCAGTTATAACGCAAGGGACAGGGGGTCACGGGAGACCCAGTACTTC.

In regard to this clonotype: Since a much larger clone is just one base distant, this may be a read error. The V call is TRBV12-3 or TRBV12-4, the J call TRBJ2-1, with 7 bases identical to TRBD2. The V and J ends lost 7 bases and 5 bases, in that order; junction bases with no gene match: 11. The CDR3 is 15 residues long. CDR3 nucleotides: TGTGCCAGCACCATAGCGGGCTTGCCCCACAATGAGCAGTTCTTC. This encodes CASTIAGLPHNEQFF.

This clonotype was detected a few times. The chain uses TRBV7-2 and TRBJ2-6; tentatively, D is TRBD2 (6 bases). The CDR3 has 17 amino acids. The germline CDR1 and CDR2 sequences are SGHTA and FQGNSA. Trimming took off 3 bases at V and 0 bases at J, with 12 bases between the two ends. CDR3 protein: CASSFTGTPSGANVLTF. The CDR3 nucleotides are TGTGCCAGCAGCTTCACCGGGACTCCCTCTGGGGCCAACGTCCTGACTTTC.

This clonotype has at least ten counts. V gene TRBV20-1 combines with J gene TRBJ2-1; no clear D. Trimming took 0 bases from V and 7 from J, leaving 16 bases between them. The CDR3 has 15 amino acids. The germline gives CDR1 DFQATT, CDR2 SNEGSKA (reference sequence). The CDR3 nucleotides are TGCAGTGCTAGAGAGAGTCAGAGGATTGGTAATGAGCAGTTCTTC. Protein: CSARESQRIGNEQFF.

The V gene is TRBV5-8, the J gene TRBJ2-3; D is ambiguous. Trimming pared 4 bases from V and 5 bases from J, leaving 14 bases between. This CDR3 is 14 amino acids long. Germline loops: CDR1 SGHTS, CDR2 YDEGEE. In nucleotides, the CDR3 is TGTGCCAGCAGCCCCGCTGGCCCGGTAGATACGCAGTATTTT. This translates into CASSPAGPVDTQYF.

This clonotype was counted between two and nine times. This chain uses TRBV4-2 with TRBJ1-4; D not resolved. The V end was cut by 2 bases, the J end by 8 bases, with 9 bases between. Germline CDR1 LGHNA, CDR2 YNFKEQ. The CDR3 has 13 amino acids. The CDR3 nucleotides are TGTGCCAGCAGCCAACGGGGAGACGAAAAACTGTTTTTT. Its protein product is CASSQRGDEKLFF.

Ten or more counts support this clonotype. The rearrangement links TRBV20-1 to TRBJ1-5, with D unresolved. This CDR3 is built from 13 residues. V lost 0 bases and J 3 bases, leaving 6 bases between the germline ends. Germline-derived CDR1 and CDR2 are DFQATT and SNEGSKA (reference sequence). The CDR3 bases are TGCAGTGCTAGAGATTCTCTCAATCAGCCCCAGCATTTT. This codes for CSARDSLNQPQHF.

Many counts were recorded for this clonotype. The chain employs TRBV24-1 and TRBJ2-1; 7 bases are a match to TRBD1. The V and J ends lost 5 bases and 9 bases, in that order; junction bases with no gene match: 18. The germline gives CDR1 KGHDR, CDR2 SFDVKD. This CDR3 is 17 amino acids long. CDR3: CATSARTGTVFRGEQFF. CDR3 nucleotides: TGTGCCACCAGTGCCAGAACCGGGACAGTTTTCAGGGGTGAGCAGTTCTTC.

This clonotype was picked up many times. This chain links TRBV10-3 with TRBJ1-1; the D gene is possibly TRBD1 (6 bases). Trimming stripped 6 bases from V and 5 bases from J, with 19 bases between. The CDR3 totals 15 residues. The germline gives CDR1 ENHRY, CDR2 SYGVKD. The CDR3 DNA reads TGTGCCATCAGAGACGGGGTACAGGGTGTGACTGAAGCTTTCTTT. It specifies CAIRDGVQGVTEAFF.

The rearrangement joins TRBV29-1 to TRBJ1-1; D not certain. The CDR3 has 12 residues. Trimming shortened V by 7 bases and J by 3 bases, and 12 bases separated the two germline ends. Germline V CDR1 and CDR2: SQVTM, ANQGSEA. The CDR3, as DNA: TGCAGCGGTAAGACGGCTCACACTGAAGCTTTCTTT. As protein: CSGKTAHTEAFF.

The chain couples TRBV12-3 or TRBV12-4 to TRBJ2-1, with 13 bases fitting TRBD2. The V gene end was trimmed by 6 bases and the J gene end by 8 bases; junction bases not matched to a gene: 16. This CDR3 contains 18 residues. CDR3 in amino acids: CASSNPPGLAGHGHEQFF. In DNA, the CDR3 is TGTGCCAGCAGCAACCCGCCGGGACTAGCGGGACACGGACATGAGCAGTTCTTC.

The chain uses TRBV6-2 or TRBV6-3 and TRBJ2-2; D call uncertain. The CDR3 is 15 amino acids. The V end was cut by 5 bases, the J end by 0 bases, with 10 bases between. CDR1 and CDR2 from the germline V gene are MNHEY and SVGEGT. In nucleotides, the CDR3 is TGTGCCAGCAGTGCCCAGATCGCGAACACCGGGGAGCTGTTTTTT. The encoded protein is CASSAQIANTGELFF.

This clonotype has at least ten counts. V gene TRBV11-2 combines with J gene TRBJ2-5, with D hard to call. Trimming left V 2 bases short and J 4 bases short, with 8 bases between. This CDR3 has 13 amino acids. Germline assignment: CDR1 SGHAT and CDR2 FQNNGV. CDR3 residues: CASSLYVRETQYF. The DNA for the CDR3 is TGTGCCAGCAGCTTATACGTCAGAGAGACCCAGTACTTC.

This chain uses TRBV19 with TRBJ1-5; perhaps TRBD1 as D (5 bases). Trimming took off 5 bases at V and 5 bases at J, with 10 bases between the two ends. The germline V gene has CDR1 LNHDA and CDR2 SQIVND (reference sequence). The CDR3 is 13 residues long. CDR3 in amino acids: CASSRGGHQPQHF. The CDR3 coding sequence is TGTGCCAGTAGTCGGGGGGGACATCAGCCCCAGCATTTT.

This chain links TRBV11-2 with TRBJ2-7; 12 bases are a match to TRBD1. After removal of 5 bases from V and 7 bases from J, the junction contained 6 bases not matched to a gene. Germline V CDR1 and CDR2: SGHAT, FQNNGV. This CDR3 region has 14 residues. The CDR3 protein is CASSRGTGGFEQYF. The DNA for the CDR3 is TGTGCCAGCAGCCGCGGGACAGGGGGCTTTGAGCAGTACTTC.

This clonotype was counted ten times or more. This chain connects TRBV7-2 to TRBJ1-3, with D tentatively TRBD1 (5 bases). Germline CDR1 reads SGHTA; CDR2 reads FQGNSA. The CDR3 runs 16 residues. Trimming removed 5 bases at V and 0 bases at J, with 14 bases between. The CDR3 bases are TGTGCCAGCAGCCGCCTGGGGGGTGACTCTGGAAACACCATATATTTT. Residues: CASSRLGGDSGNTIYF. The full variable domain, completed using reference TRBV7-2 and TRBJ1-3, is GAGVSQSPSNKVTEKGKDVELRCDPISGHTALYWYRQSLGQGLEFLIYFQGNSAPDKSGLPSDRFSAERTGGSVSTLTIQRTQQEDSAVYLCASSRLGGDSGNTIYFGEGSWLTVV.

This clonotype was observed at least ten times. This chain's CDR3 is CASSLREGRYMNTEAFF. CDR3 DNA: TGTGCCAGCAGTTTACGGGAGGGCAGATACATGAACACTGAAGCTTTCTTT. V usage is TRBV28 and J usage is TRBJ1-1; D remains unclear. CDR3 length equals 17 residues. Germline CDR1 MDHEN, CDR2 SYDVKM. V was shortened by 2 bases and J by 0 bases, with 16 bases between the two germline ends.

This clonotype appeared many times. The rearrangement joins TRBV12-3 or TRBV12-4 to TRBJ1-2; no clear D. The CDR3 extends over 13 amino acids. V was pared by 1 base and J by 8 bases, with 11 bases between. CDR3 DNA sequence: TGTGCCAGCAGTTTAGGGGGTTTTCTCGGCTACACCTTC. Translating gives CASSLGGFLGYTF.

This clonotype was observed at least ten times. The chain joins TRBV9 to TRBJ2-2; no firm D call. Looked up from germline, CDR1 is SGDLS and CDR2 is YYNGEE. The V end was cut by 0 bases, the J end by 2 bases, with 8 bases between. This CDR3 has 15 residues. The CDR3 DNA sequence: TGTGCCAGCAGCGTAGGACACCTAAACACCGGGGAGCTGTTTTTT. As protein: CASSVGHLNTGELFF.

This clonotype has ten or more counts. This chain connects TRBV6-1 to TRBJ2-7; D unresolved. Germline assignment: CDR1 MNHNS and CDR2 SASEGT. The V gene lost 3 bases and the J gene lost 5 bases, with 11 bases spanning the gap. The CDR3 has 13 amino acids. The CDR3 region has the DNA TGTGCCAGCAGTGACAATCTAGATAACGAGCAGTACTTC. This sequence encodes CASSDNLDNEQYF.

There are many counts of this clonotype. The chain joins TRBV6-5 to TRBJ1-5; maybe TRBD1 (5 bases). Germline V lookup: CDR1 MNHEY, CDR2 SVGAGI. The ends were cut back, 0 bases at V and 7 bases at J, with 16 bases in the middle. The CDR3 spans 16 residues. The CDR3 DNA reads as TGTGCCAGCAGTTACTCGAGAGGGGCTGATAGGCAGCCCCAGCATTTT. Translated: CASSYSRGADRQPQHF.

Worth noting for this clonotype: A clone one base away is much larger, so this may be a read error. The chain employs TRBV7-6 and TRBJ2-5; no clear D. The CDR3 is made up of 12 amino acids. The germline V and J ends were trimmed by 5 bases and 5 bases, with 9 bases remaining between them. Germline CDR1 reads SGHVS; CDR2 reads FNYEAQ. CDR3 DNA sequence: TGTGCCAGCAGCCGACCAGAGGAGACCCAGTACTTC. This gives the protein CASSRPEETQYF. The entire variable domain, with the rest obtained from reference TRBV7-6 and TRBJ2-5, is as follows: GAGVSQSPRYKVTKRGQDVALRCDPISGHVSLYWYRQALGQGPEFLTYFNYEAQQDKSGLPNDRFSAERPEGSISTLTIQRTEQRDSAMYRCASSRPEETQYFGPGTRLLVL.

The gene calls are TRBV9 and TRBJ2-7; tentative D call: TRBD1 (6 bases). V lost 2 bases and J lost 0, with 12 bases in between. The CDR3 runs to 15 residues. The germline CDR1 and CDR2 sequences are SGDLS and YYNGEE. Here the CDR3 reads CASSVGTTSSYEQYF. The DNA of the CDR3 is TGTGCCAGCAGCGTCGGGACAACTAGCTCCTACGAGCAGTACTTC.

This chain connects TRBV4-2 to TRBJ1-2; 10 nucleotides match TRBD1. The V and J ends lost 3 bases and 7 bases, in that order; junction bases with no gene match: 11. CDR1 LGHNA and CDR2 YNFKEQ come from the germline V gene. The CDR3 length is 16 residues. The chain's CDR3 is CASSQAGQGGRGGYTF. CDR3 DNA: TGTGCCAGCAGCCAGGCAGGACAGGGGGGTAGAGGTGGCTACACCTTC.

The chain couples TRBV6-2 or TRBV6-3 to TRBJ2-2; D not certain. Germline CDR1 and CDR2: MNHEY and SVGEGT. The germline V and J ends were trimmed by 5 bases and 4 bases, with 8 bases remaining between them. The CDR3 is 13 amino acids. The CDR3: CASSPYTTGELFF. DNA of the CDR3: TGTGCCAGCAGTCCCTATACCACCGGGGAGCTGTTTTTT.

This chain connects TRBV7-2 to TRBJ2-2; D is undetermined. Germline V gives CDR1 SGHTA, CDR2 FQGNSA. This CDR3 is built from 14 residues. The V gene lost 1 base and the J gene lost 7 bases, with 10 bases spanning the gap. CDR3 in amino acids: CASSLVSWDGELFF. In DNA form, the CDR3 reads TGTGCCAGCAGCTTAGTTTCTTGGGACGGGGAGCTGTTTTTT.

This chain links TRBV27 with TRBJ1-5; 9 bases map to TRBD1. The trim removed 5 bases at V and 7 bases at J, leaving 6 bases unmatched. Germline V gene lookup returns CDR1 MNHEY and CDR2 SMNVEV (reference sequence). The CDR3 has 14 amino acids. CDR3 bases: TGTGCCAGCAGTCGGACAGGGGTAGGGCAGCCCCAGCATTTT. Translated: CASSRTGVGQPQHF.

This clonotype was observed many times. The chain recombines TRBV7-2 with TRBJ2-5; D gene uncertain. The CDR3 length is 12 residues. Per the germline V gene, CDR1 is SGHTA and CDR2 is FQGNSA. Between the trimmed V and J ends, which lost 1 base and 4 bases, there was a span of 4 bases. The CDR3 nucleotides read TGTGCCAGCAGCTTAGTCAGAGAGACCCAGTACTTC. Protein product: CASSLVRETQYF.

This clonotype was recorded at least ten times. The V call is TRBV7-3, the J call TRBJ2-1; 9 nucleotides agree with TRBD2. Germline-derived CDR1 and CDR2 are SGHTA and FQGTGA. The CDR3 totals 15 residues. V shed 2 bases and J 7 bases; nucleotides not matched to a gene: 6. The CDR3 here is CASSLGLAGVNEQFF. The DNA for the CDR3 is TGTGCCAGCAGCTTAGGGTTAGCGGGAGTGAATGAGCAGTTCTTC. Supplemented by reference TRBV7-3 and TRBJ2-1, the full variable domain reads GAGVSQTPSNKVTEKGKYVELRCDPISGHTALYWYRQSLGQGPEFLIYFQGTGAADDSGLPNDRFFAVRPEGSVSTLKIQRTERGDSAVYLCASSLGLAGVNEQFFGPGTRLTVL.

V gene TRBV7-3 combines with J gene TRBJ1-6, with D unresolved. The V gene lost 2 bases and the J gene lost 7 bases, with 9 bases spanning the gap. Germline assignment: CDR1 SGHTA and CDR2 FQGTGA. The CDR3 covers 14 residues. CDR3 coding DNA: TGTGCCAGCAGCTTATCTCCGGGGAATTCACCCCTCCACTTT. Its translation: CASSLSPGNSPLHF.